One sample yielded the 13 T cell receptor beta chains listed below, sequenced in a study of blood T cell repertoires in COVID-19. The assay was immunoSEQ multiplex PCR, and TCRdb's table has in-frame clones only and misses some. The table has roughly 66,000 clones, approximately 80% seen once. Sequencing used peripheral blood. The receptor set was obtained from a man aged 55 to 70 with acute or convalescent COVID-19.

The V and J genes are TRBV30 and TRBJ2-2, with 10 bases matching TRBD1. The V gene's germline CDR1 is GTSNPN and CDR2 SVGIG (reference sequence). V was clipped by 5 bases and J by 6 bases; unmatched bases: 3. This CDR3 spans 13 amino acids. The CDR3 loop reads CAWGTGVAGELFF. CDR3 bases: TGTGCCTGGGGGACAGGGGTCGCCGGGGAGCTGTTTTTT.

The J gene is TRBJ1-6, the V gene TRBV6-5; 7 bases fit TRBD1. CDR1 is MNHEY, CDR2 SVGAGI, per germline. The CDR3 contains 14 residues. Trimming removed 6 bases from V and 6 bases from J; junction bases left unmatched: 5. The CDR3 protein is CASRPDRSNSPLHF. The DNA for the CDR3 is TGTGCCAGCAGGCCGGACAGGAGTAATTCACCCCTCCACTTT.

CDR3 region: CASSIGAVIYGYTF. The CDR3 DNA sequence: TGTGCCAGTAGTATTGGGGCAGTCATCTATGGCTACACCTTC. The chain uses TRBV19 and TRBJ1-2; the D gene is possibly TRBD1 (5 bases). This CDR3 is built from 14 residues. V lost 3 bases and J lost 4, with 12 bases in between. The germline CDR1 and CDR2 sequences are LNHDA and SQIVND (reference sequence).

The chain couples TRBV2 to TRBJ2-2, with 7 bases aligning to TRBD2. With V trimmed by 3 bases and J by 7 bases, 2 bases remained unmatched. The V gene's germline CDR1 is SNHLY and CDR2 FYNNEI. The CDR3 loop spans 13 amino acids. For the CDR3, the DNA is TGTGCCAGCAGTGAGGAGCGGGGCGGGGAGCTGTTTTTT. Protein sequence: CASSEERGGELFF.

This sequence joins TRBV5-1 and TRBJ1-1; D remains unclear. Germline CDR1 SGHRS, CDR2 YFSETQ. The V gene lost 0 bases and the J gene lost 1 base, with 7 bases spanning the gap. This CDR3 spans 14 amino acids. The CDR3 protein is CASSLAIKNTEAFF. CDR3 sequence (DNA): TGCGCCAGCAGCTTGGCAATCAAGAACACTGAAGCTTTCTTT. The variable domain in full, completed from reference TRBV5-1 and TRBJ1-1, reads KAGVTQTPRYLIKTRGQQVTLSCSPISGHRSVSWYQQTPGQGLQFLFEYFSETQRNKGNFPGRFSGRQFSNSRSEMNVSTLELGDSALYLCASSLAIKNTEAFFGQGTRLTVV.

CDR3 bases: TGCGCCAGCAGCAAGACAGGGTACGAAAAACTGTTTTTT. This encodes CASSKTGYEKLFF. The V gene is TRBV5-1, the J gene TRBJ1-4, with TRBD1 matching 7 bases. This CDR3 contains 13 residues. J lost 8 bases, V lost 4 bases, and 5 bases had no gene match. The germline V gene encodes CDR1 SGHRS and CDR2 YFSETQ.

The chain combines TRBV7-6 with TRBJ1-2; a possible D gene is TRBD1 (6 bases). Trimming left V 2 bases short and J 0 bases short, with 16 bases between. Germline CDR1 reads SGHVS; CDR2 reads FNYEAQ. This CDR3 has 17 residues. The DNA of the CDR3 is TGTGCCAGCAGCTTAAGAGGCGGACAGTCGTCTAACTATGGCTACACCTTC. The encoded protein is CASSLRGGQSSNYGYTF.

The rearrangement joins TRBV21-1 to TRBJ1-1; the DNA was not compared with TRBD1, the D call given in the table. TRBV21-1 is deemed a pseudogene. There are 19 residues in the CDR3. The CDR3 sequence is CASSKLIGQGGQRNTEAFF. The CDR3 DNA is TGTGCCAGCAGCAAATTGATCGGACAGGGCGGACAAAGGAACACTGAAGCTTTCTTT.

V gene TRBV6-5 combines with J gene TRBJ1-2; no clear D gene. Trimming took 0 bases from V and 9 from J, leaving 11 bases between them. The CDR3 is 13 amino acids. Germline V gene data show CDR1 as MNHEY and CDR2 as SVGAGI. For the CDR3, the DNA is TGTGCCAGCAGTTACTCGCGTCGGGAGCGCTACACCTTC. Its translation: CASSYSRRERYTF.

Within the sample, this clone is medium-sized. The V and J genes are TRBV6-2 or TRBV6-3 and TRBJ1-2; no clear D gene. CDR1 MNHEY and CDR2 SVGEGT come from the germline V gene. CDR3 length: 14 residues. The V end lost 5 bases, the J end lost 8 bases, and 18 bases lay between the germline ends. In nucleotides, the CDR3 is TGTGCCAGCAGTACGGGGAGGGAGTCGGAAGGCTACACCTTC. This sequence encodes CASSTGRESEGYTF.

The sample holds one count of this clone. The genes are TRBV6-4 and TRBJ2-1, with a possible D match to TRBD2 (6 bases). This CDR3 comprises 13 residues. Germline CDR1 reads MRHNA; CDR2 reads SNTAGT. Between the trimmed V and J ends, which lost 6 bases and 7 bases, there was a span of 13 bases. DNA of the CDR3: TGTGCCAGCAGCCCGGGAGCTGAAAATGAGCAGTTCTTC. Translated, it gives CASSPGAENEQFF.

CDR3 sequence (DNA): TGTGCCAGCAGTGGACAGGCTCCCGAACCCCAGCATTTT. This translates into CASSGQAPEPQHF. The genes are TRBV2 and TRBJ1-5; a weak D match, TRBD1 (6 bases). The germline CDR1 and CDR2 sequences are SNHLY and FYNNEI. The CDR3 length is 13 residues. Between the trimmed V and J ends, which lost 4 bases and 10 bases, there was a span of 14 bases. Full variable domain (remainder filled in from reference TRBV2 and TRBJ1-5): EPEVTQTPSHQVTQMGQEVILRCVPISNHLYFYWYRQILGQKVEFLVSFYNNEISEKSEIFDDQFSVERPDGSNFTLKIRSTKLEDSAMYFCASSGQAPEPQHFGDGTRLSIL.

This clone was seen more than once but under ten times. The rearrangement links TRBV7-2 to TRBJ1-2; D is unresolved. V was trimmed by 7 bases and J by 5 bases, leaving 17 bases between them. The CDR3 is 14 residues long. The germline V gene has CDR1 SGHTA and CDR2 FQGNSA. CDR3: CASTSGGFGYGYTF. In DNA, the CDR3 is TGTGCCAGCACCTCCGGAGGATTTGGGTATGGCTACACCTTC.